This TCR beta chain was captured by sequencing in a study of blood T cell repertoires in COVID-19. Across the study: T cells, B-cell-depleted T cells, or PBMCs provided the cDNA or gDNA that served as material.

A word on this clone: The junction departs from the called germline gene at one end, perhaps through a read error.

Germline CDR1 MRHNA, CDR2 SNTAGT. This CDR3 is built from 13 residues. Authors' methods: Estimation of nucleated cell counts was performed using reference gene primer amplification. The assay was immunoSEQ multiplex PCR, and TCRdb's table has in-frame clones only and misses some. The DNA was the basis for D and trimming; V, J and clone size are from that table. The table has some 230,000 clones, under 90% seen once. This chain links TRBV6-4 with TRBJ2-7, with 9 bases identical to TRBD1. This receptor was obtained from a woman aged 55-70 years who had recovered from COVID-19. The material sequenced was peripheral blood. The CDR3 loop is CASSRIPGQGLHF. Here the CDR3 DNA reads TGTGCCAGCAGTCGGATCCCGGGACAGGGTCTACACTTC.